These 31 T cell receptor beta chains share one sample of origin, sequenced in a study of shared clonotypes between healthy human individuals. Assay: immunoSEQ multiplex PCR; the TCRdb copy retains only in-frame clones and omits some. The table lists 500,000 or so clones, roughly 95% of them singletons. What was sequenced was naive CD4+ T cells sorted from blood. Stated subset: CD45RA+ positively selected. The receptors derive from a woman aged 25 to 39 in good health.

DNA for the CDR3: TGTGCCAGCAGCTACGGGACGGACGGAAACACCATATATTTT. Translating gives CASSYGTDGNTIYF. The rearrangement joins TRBV7-8 to TRBJ1-3; D is possibly TRBD1 (5 bases). Looked up from germline, CDR1 is SGHVS and CDR2 is FQNEAQ. Trimming removed 4 bases from V and 4 bases from J, with 11 bases in between. This CDR3 has 14 residues.

CDR3 residues: CAWGRVFEQYF. CDR3 sequence (DNA): TGTGCCTGGGGACGAGTTTTCGAGCAGTACTTC. The rearrangement links TRBV28 to TRBJ2-5; D may match TRBD1 or TRBD2 (5 bases each). Near its end, the DNA agrees better with TRBJ2-7, so the J call may be wrong. Per germline, CDR1 MDHEN and CDR2 SYDVKM. The CDR3 is 11 amino acids.

This chain joins TRBV18 and TRBJ2-7; D is uncertain. Looked up from germline, CDR1 is KGHSH and CDR2 is LQKENI. This CDR3 spans 16 amino acids. V lost 6 bases and J 0 bases, leaving 18 bases between the germline ends. The CDR3 sequence: CASSLNSHKISYEQYF. The CDR3 nucleotides read TGTGCCAGCTCCCTAAATTCACACAAAATCTCCTACGAGCAGTACTTC.

In its sample, this clone was seen once. The chain carries TRBV5-1 and TRBJ1-5; weak D call: TRBD1 (5 bases). This CDR3 region has 14 residues. Looked up from germline, CDR1 is SGHRS and CDR2 is YFSETQ. Between the trimmed V and J ends, which lost 0 bases and 6 bases, there was a span of 10 bases. The CDR3, as DNA: TGCGCCAGCAGCTTGGTAGGGGAAGGTCAGCCCCAGCATTTT. Translation gives CASSLVGEGQPQHF.

The chain links TRBV6-4 to TRBJ2-5; D unclear. V was pared by 8 bases and J by 3 bases, with 10 bases between. The CDR3 is 12 amino acids. Germline loops: CDR1 MRHNA, CDR2 SNTAGT. This CDR3 is CASARLEETQYF. Written as DNA, the CDR3 is TGTGCCAGCGCCAGACTCGAAGAGACCCAGTACTTC.

V usage is TRBV10-1 and J usage is TRBJ2-3; no reliable D call. CDR3 size: 14 residues. Between the trimmed V and J ends, which lost 3 bases and 4 bases, there was a span of 11 bases. The V gene's germline CDR1 is WNHNN and CDR2 SYGVQD (reference sequence). For the CDR3, the DNA is TGCGCCAGCAGTGATCGAATCGGCGCAGATACGCAGTATTTT. Amino acid sequence: CASSDRIGADTQYF.

The V gene is TRBV5-1, the J gene TRBJ2-7; TRBD1 agrees at 7 bases. The ends lost 4 bases at V and 0 bases at J; junction bases unmatched: 7. CDR1 is SGHRS and CDR2 is YFSETQ in the germline V gene. CDR3 size: 15 residues. For the CDR3, the DNA is TGCGCCAGCAGCGCTGGGACAGTGAGCTCCTACGAGCAGTACTTC. Its translation is CASSAGTVSSYEQYF.

This chain links TRBV5-1 with TRBJ2-3; the D call may be TRBD1 or TRBD2 (6 bases each). CDR3 length: 16 amino acids. The V end lost 4 bases, the J end lost 1 base, and 16 bases lay between the germline ends. The germline V gene encodes CDR1 SGHRS and CDR2 YFSETQ. CDR3 coding DNA: TGCGCCAGCAGCCGTACTCCTAGGGGGGGCACAGATACGCAGTATTTT. Its translation is CASSRTPRGGTDTQYF.

V and J are TRBV4-1 and TRBJ2-1, with D maybe TRBD2 (5 bases). The CDR3 has 14 residues. V lost 3 bases, J lost 9 bases, and 15 bases lay in between. Germline lookup yields CDR1 MGHRA and CDR2 YSYEKL. CDR3: CASSQDSLRFEQFF. The CDR3 DNA sequence: TGCGCCAGCAGCCAGGACTCCTTGCGTTTTGAGCAGTTCTTC.

This clone was seen just once. This chain connects TRBV7-9 to TRBJ2-4, with a possible D match to TRBD1 (5 bases). CDR1 and CDR2 from the germline V gene are SEHNR and FQNEAQ (reference sequence). Deletions cut 5 bases from V and 8 bases from J, with 13 bases between. CDR3 length: 13 residues. The CDR3 bases are TGTGCCAGCAGCCCCGCAGGGAACGACATTCAGTACTTC. Translated, it gives CASSPAGNDIQYF.

This clone was detected only a few times. This chain uses TRBV5-4 with TRBJ2-1, with TRBD2 matching 7 bases. This CDR3 region has 15 residues. Losses at the gene ends were 2 bases for V and 2 bases for J; bases not matched to a gene: 4. CDR1 is SGHNT, CDR2 YYREEE, per germline (reference sequence). CDR3 nucleotide sequence: TGTGCCAGCAGCTTTGGCGGGAGTCCCTACAATGAGCAGTTCTTC. It codes for CASSFGGSPYNEQFF.

The chain uses TRBV10-1 and TRBJ1-1; D ambiguous. Germline V gives CDR1 WNHNN, CDR2 SYGVQD (reference sequence). The V gene lost 4 bases and the J gene lost 2 bases, with 14 bases spanning the gap. This CDR3 spans 15 amino acids. The CDR3 DNA is TGCGCCAGCAGTGGACGGTCGTCCCCAAACACTGAAGCTTTCTTT. This translates into CASSGRSSPNTEAFF.

In DNA form, the CDR3 reads TGTGCCAGCAGCTTGGGGGGACTAGCGGGAGGGTCCCACGGTACGCAGTATTTT. It specifies CASSLGGLAGGSHGTQYF. The chain has TRBV5-4 and TRBJ2-3, with TRBD2 matching 16 bases. The CDR3 has 18 amino acids. Unmatched junction bases numbered 9, after V lost 0 bases and J lost 8 bases. CDR1 is SGHNT and CDR2 is YYREEE in the germline V gene (reference sequence).

The V gene is TRBV28, the J gene TRBJ1-5; D is possibly TRBD1 (6 bases). V gave up 5 bases and J gave up 4 bases, with 15 bases separating them. The CDR3 length is 15 residues. The germline gives CDR1 MDHEN, CDR2 SYDVKM. The CDR3 sequence: CASSQSGTPNQPQHF. As DNA, the CDR3 is TGTGCCAGCAGTCAGTCCGGGACACCGAATCAGCCCCAGCATTTT.

CDR3 amino acids: CASSSRGGGYEQFF. CDR3 in DNA: TGTGCCAGCAGCTCTAGGGGCGGAGGATATGAGCAGTTCTTC. The chain carries TRBV13 and TRBJ2-1; D is possibly TRBD1 or TRBD2 (5 bases each). Trimming removed 4 bases at V and 8 bases at J, with 15 bases between. The CDR3 has 14 amino acids. CDR1 and CDR2 from the germline V gene are PRHDT and FYEKMQ (reference sequence).

Comment on this clone: This CDR3 is also generated by other DNA sequences in the sample. This chain uses TRBV28 with TRBJ2-7; D gene uncertain. Looked up from germline, CDR1 is MDHEN and CDR2 is SYDVKM. The CDR3 is 11 residues long. Between the trimmed V and J ends, which lost 5 bases and 2 bases, there was a span of 4 bases. CDR3 in DNA: TGTGCCAGCAGTACCCCCTACGAGCAGTACTTC. Translating it yields CASSTPYEQYF.

This clone was seen once. The J gene is TRBJ2-2, the V gene TRBV29-1; 8 positions match TRBD2. CDR1 SQVTM and CDR2 ANQGSEA come from the germline V gene. The CDR3 length is 15 residues. The V and J ends lost 1 base and 1 base, in that order; junction bases with no gene match: 2. The CDR3 DNA reads TGCAGCGTTGAAGTAGCGGGACTGAACACCGGGGAGCTGTTTTTT. It encodes CSVEVAGLNTGELFF.

The chain carries TRBV29-1 and TRBJ2-2; 12 bases are shared with TRBD2. Germline values: CDR1 SQVTM, CDR2 ANQGSEA. The CDR3 contains 16 residues. The V segment lost 6 bases and the J segment 7 bases; nucleotides outside the gene matches: 12. As DNA, the CDR3 is TGCAGCGTCGCTCAACTAAAGACTAGCGGGAGCGGGGAGCTGTTTTTT. Its protein is CSVAQLKTSGSGELFF.

The gene calls are TRBV9 and TRBJ2-2; D is uncertain. Trimming left V 3 bases short and J 1 base short, with 10 bases between. CDR3 size: 15 residues. CDR1 and CDR2 from the germline V gene are SGDLS and YYNGEE. The CDR3 here is CASSAFSQNTGELFF. The CDR3 DNA is TGTGCCAGCAGCGCCTTCTCGCAGAACACCGGGGAGCTGTTTTTT.

This clone came up once. V and J are TRBV6-5 and TRBJ2-7; 11 nucleotides match TRBD2. Germline CDR1 reads MNHEY; CDR2 reads SVGAGI. The CDR3 extends over 15 amino acids. After removal of 6 bases from V and 5 bases from J, the junction contained 9 bases not matched to a gene. In nucleotides, the CDR3 is TGTGCCAGCAGCCCCCTCGGGACTAGCGGCCACGAGCAGTACTTC. Its translation: CASSPLGTSGHEQYF.

V and J are TRBV19 and TRBJ2-3; D possibly matches TRBD1 or TRBD2 (5 bases each). The CDR3 is made up of 14 amino acids. Per the germline V gene, CDR1 is LNHDA and CDR2 is SQIVND (reference sequence). V was shortened by 3 bases and J by 4 bases, with 11 bases between the two germline ends. The CDR3 sequence is CASSIPGGADTQYF. The CDR3 nucleotides are TGTGCCAGTAGTATCCCTGGGGGTGCAGATACGCAGTATTTT.

The rearrangement links TRBV5-6 to TRBJ2-7, with TRBD1 matching 7 bases. The CDR3 extends over 14 amino acids. V lost 0 bases, J lost 3 bases, and 3 bases stayed unmatched. From germline, CDR1 is SGHDT and CDR2 YYEEEE. CDR3 DNA: TGTGCCAGCAGCTTGGCAGGGGGTGGCTACGAGCAGTACTTC. Translation: CASSLAGGGYEQYF. The variable domain in full, with the rest retrieved from reference TRBV5-6 and TRBJ2-7, is DAGVTQSPTHLIKTRGQQVTLRCSPKSGHDTVSWYQQALGQGPQFIFQYYEEEERQRGNFPDRFSGHQFPNYSSELNVNALLLGDSALYLCASSLAGGGYEQYFGPGTRLTVT.

The count of this clone is one. The J gene is TRBJ1-2, the V gene TRBV19, with a weak D call TRBD1 (6 bases). CDR3 size: 16 residues. Trimming stripped 0 bases from V and 6 bases from J, with 17 bases between. Germline V gene data show CDR1 as LNHDA and CDR2 as SQIVND (reference sequence). The CDR3 region is CASSIEDDRLWNGYTF. The DNA for the CDR3 is TGTGCCAGTAGTATAGAAGACGACAGGTTGTGGAATGGCTACACCTTC.

V gene TRBV21-1 combines with J gene TRBJ2-7; the D segment call TRBD2 is taken from the table without a DNA check. TRBV21-1 is described as a pseudogene. The CDR3 spans 17 residues. CDR3 in amino acids: CASSKGSFGGCSYEQYF. For the CDR3, the DNA is TGTGCCAGCAGCAAAGGATCGTTTGGCGGGTGCTCCTACGAGCAGTACTTC.

The CDR3 nucleotides are TGCGCCAGCAGCCGAGCGGAGGGGGGGACCCAGTACTTC. This gives the protein CASSRAEGGTQYF. The chain recombines TRBV4-1 with TRBJ2-5; D may match TRBD1 or TRBD2 (6 bases each). The CDR3 is 13 amino acids. Germline V gives CDR1 MGHRA, CDR2 YSYEKL. V lost 4 bases, J lost 7 bases, and 13 bases lay in between.

The chain uses TRBV27 and TRBJ2-3; TRBD2 might be the D (6 bases). This CDR3 region has 14 residues. Trimming cost V 8 bases and J 0 bases, with 12 bases left between them. Germline CDR1 is MNHEY and CDR2 is SMNVEV (reference sequence). The CDR3, as DNA: TGTGCCAGCCCGGAGGGAGATAGCACAGATACGCAGTATTTT. Residues: CASPEGDSTDTQYF.

The rearrangement joins TRBV19 to TRBJ2-1; weak D call: TRBD1 (5 bases). The germline V gene encodes CDR1 LNHDA and CDR2 SQIVND (reference sequence). Trimming shortened V by 3 bases and J by 3 bases, and 15 bases separated the two germline ends. CDR3 length: 16 amino acids. The CDR3 here is CASSIPRQGGYNEQFF. The CDR3 DNA is TGTGCCAGTAGTATTCCCAGGCAGGGCGGCTACAATGAGCAGTTCTTC.

The genes are TRBV5-8 and TRBJ1-4; D is possibly TRBD1 (5 bases). The CDR3 is made up of 11 amino acids. V was cut by 3 bases and J by 8 bases, with 5 bases left in between. Germline V CDR1 and CDR2: SGHTS, YDEGEE. For the CDR3, the DNA is TGTGCCAGCAGCTGGGGGGAAAAACTGTTTTTT. It is translated as CASSWGEKLFF.

This chain joins TRBV6-6 and TRBJ2-1; 11 positions agree with TRBD2. The CDR3 is 16 amino acids. Germline CDR1 reads MNHNY; CDR2 reads SVGAGI (reference sequence). The junction had 6 bases not matched to a gene; V was cut back by 6 bases and J by 2 bases. CDR3 DNA: TGTGCCAGCAGCCTCCTTAGCGGGAGGGCCTACAATGAGCAGTTCTTC. It specifies CASSLLSGRAYNEQFF.

This clone was seen only once. CDR3 coding DNA: TGTGCCAGCAGCGAGGGGGGCGCTTCCTCCTACGAGCAGTACTTC. This sequence encodes CASSEGGASSYEQYF. The chain has TRBV9 and TRBJ2-7; D is perhaps TRBD1 or TRBD2 (6 bases each). With 3 bases removed from V and 0 bases from J, the gap between germline ends came to 13 bases. The CDR3 is 15 residues long. Germline CDR1 and CDR2: SGDLS and YYNGEE.

J is TRBJ1-4 and V is TRBV28; tentative D call: TRBD1 (5 bases). Germline V gene data show CDR1 as MDHEN and CDR2 as SYDVKM. There are 14 residues in the CDR3. V lost 1 base and J lost 5, with 8 bases in between. The CDR3, as DNA: TGTGCCAGCAGTTTATACGGGGCCAATGAAAAACTGTTTTTT. The encoded protein is CASSLYGANEKLFF.